This TCR beta chain was captured by sequencing in a study of blood T cell repertoires in COVID-19. Background on the study: The origin of the acute and convalescent COVID-19 samples was the United States, Italy and Spain.

Produced via immunoSEQ multiplex PCR; TCRdb's table is partial and in-frame only. The table shows about 210,000 clones, with 80% to 90% occurring only once. CDR3 size: 16 residues. Trimming removed 4 bases from V and 4 bases from J; junction bases left unmatched: 10. The germline V gene has CDR1 SGHNT and CDR2 YYREEE (reference sequence). The sample was peripheral blood. The sequence derives from a man in his forties with acute or convalescent COVID-19. The chain has TRBV5-4 and TRBJ2-7; 11 bases are shared with TRBD2. This CDR3 reads CASSTGGTSGPYEQYF. The CDR3 DNA is TGTGCCAGCAGCACGGGGGGGACTAGCGGACCATACGAGCAGTACTTC.